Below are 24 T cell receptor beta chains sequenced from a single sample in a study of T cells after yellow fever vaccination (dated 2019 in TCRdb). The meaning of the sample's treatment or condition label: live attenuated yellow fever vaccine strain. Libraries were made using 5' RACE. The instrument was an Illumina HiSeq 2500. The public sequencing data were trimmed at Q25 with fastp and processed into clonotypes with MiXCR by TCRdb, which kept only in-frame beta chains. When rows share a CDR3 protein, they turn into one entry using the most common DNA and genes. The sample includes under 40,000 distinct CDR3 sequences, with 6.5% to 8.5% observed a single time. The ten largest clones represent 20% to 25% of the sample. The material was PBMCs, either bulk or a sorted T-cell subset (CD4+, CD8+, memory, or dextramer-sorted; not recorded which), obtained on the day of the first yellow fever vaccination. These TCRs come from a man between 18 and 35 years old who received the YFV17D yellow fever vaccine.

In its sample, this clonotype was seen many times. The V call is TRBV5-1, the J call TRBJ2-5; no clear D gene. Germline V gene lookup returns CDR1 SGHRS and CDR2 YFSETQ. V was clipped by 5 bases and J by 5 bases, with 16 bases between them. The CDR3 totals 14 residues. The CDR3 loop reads CASRRSSAHETQYF. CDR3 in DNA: TGCGCCAGCAGACGATCGTCGGCCCATGAGACCCAGTACTTC.

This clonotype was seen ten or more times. As DNA, the CDR3 is TGTGCCAGCAGCCTCACAGGCTATGGAGAGACCCAGTACTTC. Translation: CASSLTGYGETQYF. This chain links TRBV11-1 with TRBJ2-5, with D possibly TRBD1 on 5 matching bases. The CDR3 loop spans 14 amino acids. Germline CDR1 is SGHAT and CDR2 is FQDESV (reference sequence). Trimming removed 5 bases at V and 4 bases at J, with 14 bases between.

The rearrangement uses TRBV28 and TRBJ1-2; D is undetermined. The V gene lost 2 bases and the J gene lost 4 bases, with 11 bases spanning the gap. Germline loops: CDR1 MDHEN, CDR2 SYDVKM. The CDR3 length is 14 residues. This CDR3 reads CASSLKGSVYGYTF. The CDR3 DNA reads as TGTGCCAGCAGTTTAAAAGGGTCGGTCTATGGCTACACCTTC.

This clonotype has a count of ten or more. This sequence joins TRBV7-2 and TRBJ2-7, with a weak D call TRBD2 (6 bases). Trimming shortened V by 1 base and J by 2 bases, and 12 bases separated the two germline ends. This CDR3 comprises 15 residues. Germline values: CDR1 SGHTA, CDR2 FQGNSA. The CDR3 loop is CASSLELAYTYEQYF. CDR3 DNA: TGTGCCAGCAGCTTAGAGCTAGCGTACACCTACGAGCAGTACTTC.

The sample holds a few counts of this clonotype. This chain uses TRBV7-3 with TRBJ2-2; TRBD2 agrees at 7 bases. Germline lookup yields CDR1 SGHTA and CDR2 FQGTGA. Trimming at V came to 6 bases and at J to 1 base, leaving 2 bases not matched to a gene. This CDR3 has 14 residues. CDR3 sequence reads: CASRPGGNTGELFF. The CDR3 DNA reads TGTGCCAGCAGACCGGGGGGGAACACCGGGGAGCTGTTTTTT. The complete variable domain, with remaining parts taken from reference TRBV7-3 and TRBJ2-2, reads GAGVSQTPSNKVTEKGKYVELRCDPISGHTALYWYRQSLGQGPEFLIYFQGTGAADDSGLPNDRFFAVRPEGSVSTLKIQRTERGDSAVYLCASRPGGNTGELFFGEGSRLTVL.

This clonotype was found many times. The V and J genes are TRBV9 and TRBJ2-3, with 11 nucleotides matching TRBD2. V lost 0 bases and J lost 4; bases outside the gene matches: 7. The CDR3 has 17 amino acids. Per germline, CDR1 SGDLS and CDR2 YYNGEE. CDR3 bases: TGTGCCAGCAGCGTAGCGGGTAGCGGGGGGGCCGCAGATACGCAGTATTTT. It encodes CASSVAGSGGAADTQYF. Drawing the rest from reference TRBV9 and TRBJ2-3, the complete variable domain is DSGVTQTPKHLITATGQRVTLRCSPRSGDLSVYWYQQSLDQGLQFLIQYYNGEERAKGNILERFSAQQFPDLHSELNLSSLELGDSALYFCASSVAGSGGAADTQYFGPGTRLTVL.

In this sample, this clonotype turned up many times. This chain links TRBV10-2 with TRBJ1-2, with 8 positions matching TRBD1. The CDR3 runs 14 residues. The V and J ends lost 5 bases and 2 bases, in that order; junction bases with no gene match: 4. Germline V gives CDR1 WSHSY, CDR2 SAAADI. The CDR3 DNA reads TGCGCCAGCAGTCAACAGGGGGTAAACTATGGCTACACCTTC. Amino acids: CASSQQGVNYGYTF.

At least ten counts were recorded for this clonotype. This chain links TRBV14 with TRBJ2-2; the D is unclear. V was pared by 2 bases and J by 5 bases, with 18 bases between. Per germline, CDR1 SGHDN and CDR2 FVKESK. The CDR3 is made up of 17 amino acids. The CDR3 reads CASSQYGLRAPTGELFF. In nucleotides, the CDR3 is TGTGCCAGCAGCCAATACGGCCTCAGAGCACCGACCGGGGAGCTGTTTTTT. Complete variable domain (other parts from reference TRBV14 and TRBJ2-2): EAGVTQFPSHSVIEKGQTVTLRCDPISGHDNLYWYRRVMGKEIKFLLHFVKESKQDESGMPNNRFLAERTGGTYSTLKVQPAELEDSGVYFCASSQYGLRAPTGELFFGEGSRLTVL.

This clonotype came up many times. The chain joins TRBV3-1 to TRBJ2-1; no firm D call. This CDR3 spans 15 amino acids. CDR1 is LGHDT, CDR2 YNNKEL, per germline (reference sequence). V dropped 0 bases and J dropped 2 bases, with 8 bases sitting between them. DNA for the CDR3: TGTGCCAGCAGCCAAGATGCAGGCCCCTACAATGAGCAGTTCTTC. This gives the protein CASSQDAGPYNEQFF.

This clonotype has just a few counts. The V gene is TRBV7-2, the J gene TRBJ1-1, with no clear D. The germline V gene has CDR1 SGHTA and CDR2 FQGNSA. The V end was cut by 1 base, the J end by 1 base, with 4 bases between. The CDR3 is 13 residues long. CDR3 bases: TGTGCCAGCAGCTTAGTGGGGAACACTGAAGCTTTCTTT. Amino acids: CASSLVGNTEAFF. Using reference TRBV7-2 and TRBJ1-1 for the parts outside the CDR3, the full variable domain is GAGVSQSPSNKVTEKGKDVELRCDPISGHTALYWYRQSLGQGLEFLIYFQGNSAPDKSGLPSDRFSAERTGGSVSTLTIQRTQQEDSAVYLCASSLVGNTEAFFGQGTRLTVV.

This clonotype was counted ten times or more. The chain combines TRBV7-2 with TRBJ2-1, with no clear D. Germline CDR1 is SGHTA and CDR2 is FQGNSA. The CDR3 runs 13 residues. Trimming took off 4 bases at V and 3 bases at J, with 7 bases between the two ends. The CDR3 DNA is TGTGCCAGCAGCTCGACACACTACAATGAGCAGTTCTTC. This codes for CASSSTHYNEQFF.

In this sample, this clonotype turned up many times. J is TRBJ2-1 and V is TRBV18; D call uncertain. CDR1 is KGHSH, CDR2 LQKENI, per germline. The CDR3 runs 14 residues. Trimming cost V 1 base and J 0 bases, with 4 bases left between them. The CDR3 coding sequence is TGTGCCAGCTCACCACAGGCCTCCTACAATGAGCAGTTCTTC. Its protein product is CASSPQASYNEQFF.

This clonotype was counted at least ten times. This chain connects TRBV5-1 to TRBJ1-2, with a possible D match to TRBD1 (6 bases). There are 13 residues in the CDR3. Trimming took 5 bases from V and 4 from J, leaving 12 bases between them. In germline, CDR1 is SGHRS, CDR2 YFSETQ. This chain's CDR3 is CASRPLDSYGYTF. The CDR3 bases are TGCGCCAGCAGGCCTCTGGACAGCTATGGCTACACCTTC.

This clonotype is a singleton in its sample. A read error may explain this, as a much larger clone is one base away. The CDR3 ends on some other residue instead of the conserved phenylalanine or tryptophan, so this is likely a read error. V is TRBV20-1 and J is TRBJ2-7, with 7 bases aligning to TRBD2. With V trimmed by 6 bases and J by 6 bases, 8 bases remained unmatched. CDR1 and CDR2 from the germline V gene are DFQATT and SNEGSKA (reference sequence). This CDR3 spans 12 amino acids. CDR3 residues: CSALPGGSEQYL. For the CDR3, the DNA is TGCAGTGCCCTCCCCGGGGGGTCCGAGCAGTACTTA.

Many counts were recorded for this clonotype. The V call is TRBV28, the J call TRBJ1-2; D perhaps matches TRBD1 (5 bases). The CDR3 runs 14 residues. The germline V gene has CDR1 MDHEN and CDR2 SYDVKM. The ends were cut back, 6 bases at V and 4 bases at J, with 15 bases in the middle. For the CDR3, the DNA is TGTGCCAGCAGACTAGGGGTTCGTGGCTATGGCTACACCTTC. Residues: CASRLGVRGYGYTF.

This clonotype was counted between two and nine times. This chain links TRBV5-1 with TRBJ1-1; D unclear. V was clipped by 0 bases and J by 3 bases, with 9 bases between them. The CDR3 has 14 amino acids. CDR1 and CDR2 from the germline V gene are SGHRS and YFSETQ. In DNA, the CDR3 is TGCGCCAGCAGCTTGGGGGCCGGGGACACTGAAGCTTTCTTT. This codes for CASSLGAGDTEAFF.

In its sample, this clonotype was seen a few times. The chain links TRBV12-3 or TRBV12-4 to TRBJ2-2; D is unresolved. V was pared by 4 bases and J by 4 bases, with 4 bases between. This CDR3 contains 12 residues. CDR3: CASSWGTGELFF. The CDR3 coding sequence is TGTGCCAGCAGTTGGGGCACCGGGGAGCTGTTTTTT.

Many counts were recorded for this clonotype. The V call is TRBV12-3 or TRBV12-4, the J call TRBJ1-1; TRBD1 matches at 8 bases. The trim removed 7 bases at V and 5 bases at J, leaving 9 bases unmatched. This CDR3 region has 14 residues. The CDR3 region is CASTPTGVKTEAFF. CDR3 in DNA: TGTGCCAGCACGCCGACAGGGGTCAAAACTGAAGCTTTCTTT.

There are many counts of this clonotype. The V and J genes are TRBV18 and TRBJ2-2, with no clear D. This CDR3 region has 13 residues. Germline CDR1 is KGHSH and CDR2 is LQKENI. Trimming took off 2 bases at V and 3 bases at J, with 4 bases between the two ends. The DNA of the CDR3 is TGTGCCAGCTCACCAGGGTACACCGGGGAGCTGTTTTTT. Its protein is CASSPGYTGELFF. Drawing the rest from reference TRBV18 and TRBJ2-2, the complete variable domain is NAGVMQNPRHLVRRRGQEARLRCSPMKGHSHVYWYRQLPEEGLKFMVYLQKENIIDESGMPKERFSAEFPKEGPSILRIQQVVRGDSAAYFCASSPGYTGELFFGEGSRLTVL.

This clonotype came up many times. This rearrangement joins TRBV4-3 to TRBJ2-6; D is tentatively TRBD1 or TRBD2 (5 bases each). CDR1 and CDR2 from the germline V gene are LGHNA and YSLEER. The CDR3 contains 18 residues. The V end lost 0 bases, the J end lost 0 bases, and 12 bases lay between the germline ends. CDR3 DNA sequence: TGCGCCAGCAGCCAAGATCAGAAGGGACCCTCTGGGGCCAACGTCCTGACTTTC. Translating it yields CASSQDQKGPSGANVLTF.

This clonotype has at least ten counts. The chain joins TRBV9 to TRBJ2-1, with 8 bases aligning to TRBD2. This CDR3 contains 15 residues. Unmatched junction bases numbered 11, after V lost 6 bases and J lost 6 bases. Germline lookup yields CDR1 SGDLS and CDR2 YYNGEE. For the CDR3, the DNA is TGTGCCAGCACCCTCGGGGGGGACTTAACCAATGAGCAGTTCTTC. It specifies CASTLGGDLTNEQFF.

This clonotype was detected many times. CDR3 amino acids: CATSARGGFQETQYF. The CDR3 DNA follows: TGTGCCACCAGTGCTCGCGGGGGGTTCCAAGAGACCCAGTACTTC. V and J are TRBV24-1 and TRBJ2-5, with 8 positions matching TRBD2. This CDR3 has 15 amino acids. Unmatched junction bases numbered 5, after V lost 5 bases and J lost 1 base. Germline CDR1 reads KGHDR; CDR2 reads SFDVKD.

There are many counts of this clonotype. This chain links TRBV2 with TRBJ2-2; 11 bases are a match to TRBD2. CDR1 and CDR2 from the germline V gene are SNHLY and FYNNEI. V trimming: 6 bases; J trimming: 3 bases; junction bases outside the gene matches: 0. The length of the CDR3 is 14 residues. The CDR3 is CASRGLADTGELFF. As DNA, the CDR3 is TGTGCCAGCAGGGGACTAGCGGACACCGGGGAGCTGTTTTTT.

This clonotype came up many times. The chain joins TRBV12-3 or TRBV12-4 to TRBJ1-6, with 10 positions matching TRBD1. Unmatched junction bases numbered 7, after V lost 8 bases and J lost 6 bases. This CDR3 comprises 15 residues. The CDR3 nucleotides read TGTGCCAGCCGTACCGGGACAGGGGTTAATTCACCCCTCCACTTT. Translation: CASRTGTGVNSPLHF.